Each of the 9 T cell receptor beta chains below was sequenced from the same sample in a study of tumor-infiltrating lymphocytes in primary liver carcinoma. A primer in the constant region served to generate TCR beta cDNA from about 470 ng of total RNA. Sequencing libraries for TCR beta derived from three nested multiplex PCR rounds that used slightly modified ARM-PCR. A C-beta reverse primer and TRBV1-TRBV30 forward primers served in each of the first two PCR rounds, at about 9 cycles apiece. Each CDR3 protein is one row after TCRdb ran MiXCR on the multiplex PCR reads. The table has fewer than 85,000 distinct CDR3 sequences, around 66% seen once. Unsorted bulk tissue of about 18-34 mg yielded co-extracted RNA and DNA. Source material: tumor-adjacent normal liver tissue. Every receptor here comes from a man aged 40-50 years with primary liver carcinoma and hepatitis B virus infection.

This clonotype was recorded only once. The chain is built from TRBV4-2 and TRBJ2-1, with D perhaps being TRBD1 or TRBD2 (5 bases each). The germline V and J ends were trimmed by 3 bases and 6 bases, with 18 bases remaining between them. This CDR3 is built from 16 residues. Per germline, CDR1 LGHNA and CDR2 YNFKEQ. CDR3 amino acids: CASSQEPGPVSNEQFF. CDR3 DNA: TGTGCCAGCAGCCAGGAACCGGGACCAGTGAGCAATGAGCAGTTCTTC.

The chain joins TRBV30 to TRBJ1-1; TRBD1 might be the D (5 bases). The V and J ends lost 1 base and 1 base respectively, with 13 bases between them. The CDR3 sequence is 15 residues long. The germline V gene encodes CDR1 GTSNPN and CDR2 SVGIG (reference sequence). CDR3 nucleotide sequence: TGTGCCTGGAGTGAGAAGAACAGGCGGAACACTGAAGCTTTCTTT. This translates into CAWSEKNRRNTEAFF.

This clonotype was counted at least ten times. V and J are TRBV7-9 and TRBJ2-3; TRBD1 aligns across 10 bases. Germline V CDR1 and CDR2: SEHNR, FQNEAQ (reference sequence). The CDR3 extends over 14 amino acids. Germline trimming cut 3 bases from V and 4 bases from J; bases unmatched to any gene: 1. The CDR3 bases are TGTGCCAGCAGCTTTGACAGGGGGCCAGATACGCAGTATTTT. This encodes CASSFDRGPDTQYF.

Concerning this clonotype itself: This may stem from a read error, because a much larger clone lies one nucleotide away. This rearrangement joins TRBV28 to TRBJ2-3; D remains ambiguous. The CDR3 spans 13 residues. Germline lookup yields CDR1 MDHEN and CDR2 SYDVKM. V was trimmed by 8 bases and J by 0 bases, leaving 9 bases between them. CDR3 protein: CASLTFSTDTQYF. The CDR3 nucleotides read TGTGCCAGCCTGACTTTCAGCACAGATACGCAGTATTTT.

Points on this clonotype: Compared with germline, one end of the junction differs, possibly owing to a read error. The chain uses TRBV29-1 and TRBJ1-1, with D unclear. Germline CDR1 and CDR2: SQVTM and ANQGSEA. This CDR3 comprises 12 residues. The CDR3 protein is CTVDRGQSEAFF. The DNA for the CDR3 is TGTACCGTTGATCGAGGGCAATCTGAAGCTTTCTTT.

As concerns this clonotype: At one of its ends the junction is not consistent with the germline gene, which may arise from a read error. This sequence joins TRBV5-6 and TRBJ1-2; no definite D call. The CDR3 covers 13 residues. Germline CDR1 and CDR2: SGHDT and YYEEEE. CDR3 sequence reads: CASSLVHEAGNTF. The CDR3 nucleotides read TGTGCCAGCAGCTTGGTCCACGAGGCTGGCAACACCTTC.

This clonotype appeared many times. This sequence joins TRBV14 and TRBJ2-7; 10 nucleotides align to TRBD1. The junction had 1 base not matched to a gene; V was cut back by 4 bases and J by 4 bases. This CDR3 is built from 13 residues. From germline, CDR1 is SGHDN and CDR2 FVKESK. The CDR3 is CASSRQGAYEQYF. DNA for the CDR3: TGTGCCAGCAGCCGACAGGGGGCTTACGAGCAGTACTTC.

On this clonotype itself: The conserved phenylalanine or tryptophan normally closing the CDR3 is absent here, so this likely arose from a read error. The chain employs TRBV7-9 and TRBJ2-2, with unresolved D. Germline lookup yields CDR1 SEHNR and CDR2 FQNEAQ (reference sequence). This CDR3 is 13 amino acids long. CDR3 amino acids: CVSSSEITGELFI. CDR3 nucleotide sequence: TGTGTCAGCAGCTCCGAGATCACCGGGGAGCTGTTTATT.

Comments on this clonotype: A much larger clone sits a single nucleotide away, making a read error possible. The chain has TRBV6-2 or TRBV6-3 and TRBJ2-7, with D unresolved. Germline V CDR1 and CDR2: MNHEY, SVGEGT. This CDR3 region has 13 residues. In DNA form, the CDR3 reads TGTGCCAGCAGTTACCCGTATTCCTACGAGCGGTACTTC. Its protein product is CASSYPYSYERYF.